A single sample is the source of the 21 T cell receptor beta chains below, sequenced in a study of blood T cell repertoires in COVID-19. Generated by immunoSEQ multiplex PCR, the TCRdb table keeps only in-frame clones and is missing some. Of approximately 250,000 clones detected, approximately 88% appear once; the ten largest clones hold roughly 1.2%. Sequenced: PBMCs or T cells enriched from blood (not recorded which). The receptors were sampled from a woman aged 40 to 50 with acute COVID-19.

This chain links TRBV7-6 with TRBJ2-2; 10 nucleotides align to TRBD2. V dropped 6 bases and J dropped 4; count of bases not matched to a gene: 8. This CDR3 region has 16 residues. From germline, CDR1 is SGHVS and CDR2 FNYEAQ. The CDR3, as DNA: TGTGCCAGCAGGCTTCTAGCGGGAGCCGGCACCGGGGAGCTGTTTTTT. It yields the protein CASRLLAGAGTGELFF.

This clone was recorded only once. V is TRBV28 and J is TRBJ2-2, with D possibly being TRBD2 (7 bases). CDR3 length: 15 residues. V was pared by 7 bases and J by 5 bases, with 17 bases between. Germline CDR1 is MDHEN and CDR2 is SYDVKM. The CDR3 nucleotides read TGTGCCAGCAATCTGGGGGGGCGTAAAACCGGGGAGCTGTTTTTT. Its translation is CASNLGGRKTGELFF.

V and J are TRBV18 and TRBJ1-5; D not resolved. The CDR3 is made up of 14 amino acids. Trimming stripped 4 bases from V and 2 bases from J, with 9 bases between. In germline, CDR1 is KGHSH, CDR2 LQKENI. The chain's CDR3 is CASSQQRGNQPQHF. In DNA form, the CDR3 reads TGTGCCAGCTCACAGCAGCGTGGCAATCAGCCCCAGCATTTT. The entire variable domain, with the rest obtained from reference TRBV18 and TRBJ1-5, is as follows: NAGVMQNPRHLVRRRGQEARLRCSPMKGHSHVYWYRQLPEEGLKFMVYLQKENIIDESGMPKERFSAEFPKEGPSILRIQQVVRGDSAAYFCASSQQRGNQPQHFGDGTRLSIL.

The chain joins TRBV30 to TRBJ1-5, with D uncertain. The CDR3 consists of 13 residues. Germline CDR1 reads GTSNPN; CDR2 reads SVGIG (reference sequence). The V and J ends lost 2 bases and 6 bases respectively, with 11 bases between them. The CDR3 DNA is TGTGCCTGGAGTCCTGTGGCGGGTCAGCCCCAGCATTTT. This encodes CAWSPVAGQPQHF. The full variable domain, completed using reference TRBV30 and TRBJ1-5, is SQTIHQWPATLVQPVGSPLSLECTVEGTSNPNLYWYRQAAGRGLQLLFYSVGIGQISSEVPQNLSASRPQDRQFILSSKKLLLSDSGFYLCAWSPVAGQPQHFGDGTRLSIL.

J is TRBJ1-1 and V is TRBV7-2; 9 positions agree with TRBD1. Germline V gene lookup returns CDR1 SGHTA and CDR2 FQGNSA. CDR3 length: 15 amino acids. V shed 5 bases and J 5 bases; nucleotides not matched to a gene: 9. CDR3 sequence: CASSVYRGPGTEAFF. Here the CDR3 DNA reads TGTGCCAGCAGCGTGTACAGGGGGCCGGGAACTGAAGCTTTCTTT.

The rearrangement uses TRBV24-1 and TRBJ2-3; TRBD1 matches 8 bases. J lost 0 bases, V lost 2 bases, and 9 bases had no gene match. This CDR3 spans 18 amino acids. Germline V gives CDR1 KGHDR, CDR2 SFDVKD. The CDR3 reads CATSDWTGITTSTDTQYF. The DNA of the CDR3 is TGTGCCACCAGTGATTGGACAGGGATTACGACTAGCACAGATACGCAGTATTTT.

The chain couples TRBV18 to TRBJ2-1; D not certain. This CDR3 is built from 12 residues. V was trimmed by 3 bases and J by 8 bases, leaving 8 bases between them. CDR1 is KGHSH, CDR2 LQKENI, per germline. The CDR3 sequence is CASSPRLDEQFF. The CDR3 DNA reads TGTGCCAGCTCACCGCGGCTGGATGAGCAGTTCTTC.

The genes are TRBV29-1 and TRBJ2-7; D is undetermined. The germline V gene has CDR1 SQVTM and CDR2 ANQGSEA. Between the trimmed V and J ends, which lost 5 bases and 4 bases, there was a span of 12 bases. The CDR3 loop spans 12 amino acids. In DNA, the CDR3 is TGCAGCGTTTCCACACCAATGTACGAGCAGTACGTC. This translates into CSVSTPMYEQYV.

The J gene is TRBJ2-1, the V gene TRBV11-2, with 8 nucleotides matching TRBD2. Losses at the gene ends were 3 bases for V and 4 bases for J; bases not matched to a gene: 8. CDR3 length: 16 residues. The V gene's germline CDR1 is SGHAT and CDR2 FQNNGV. The CDR3 bases are TGTGCCAGCAGCTTGGGGGGTTCGGGAGGGTACAATGAGCAGTTCTTC. As protein: CASSLGGSGGYNEQFF.

The chain carries TRBV28 and TRBJ1-4; weak D call: TRBD1 (5 bases). This CDR3 has 11 amino acids. In germline, CDR1 is MDHEN, CDR2 SYDVKM. The V end lost 7 bases, the J end lost 13 bases, and 13 bases lay between the germline ends. Written as DNA, the CDR3 is TGTGCCAGCAACGCGGGACTAAGACTGTTTTTT. Its protein product is CASNAGLRLFF.

CDR3 sequence reads: CASTRDRAYDNEQFF. CDR3 nucleotide sequence: TGTGCCAGTACCCGGGACAGGGCCTACGACAATGAGCAGTTCTTC. The chain carries TRBV19 and TRBJ2-1, with 9 bases that match TRBD1. Germline V lookup: CDR1 LNHDA, CDR2 SQIVND (reference sequence). This CDR3 is 15 amino acids long. Losses at the gene ends were 7 bases for V and 5 bases for J; bases not matched to a gene: 9.

This clone was seen a few times. CDR3 residues: CASSQDDTGGTYEQYF. The CDR3 region has the DNA TGCGCCAGCAGCCAAGATGATACGGGAGGTACCTACGAGCAGTACTTC. The chain combines TRBV4-1 with TRBJ2-7; 7 bases line up with TRBD2. The CDR3 is 16 amino acids. Germline V gene sequence: CDR1 MGHRA, CDR2 YSYEKL. V was clipped by 0 bases and J by 2 bases; unmatched bases: 7.

J is TRBJ2-7 and V is TRBV9; possible D gene TRBD1, 6 bases. V was shortened by 5 bases and J by 4 bases, with 13 bases between the two germline ends. CDR3 length equals 13 residues. Germline V gene lookup returns CDR1 SGDLS and CDR2 YYNGEE. The CDR3 here is CASSETGKYEQYF. The CDR3 nucleotides are TGTGCCAGCAGTGAAACAGGGAAGTACGAGCAGTACTTC.

This clone has ten or more counts. V is TRBV5-1 and J is TRBJ2-7, with a possible D match to TRBD2 (6 bases). This CDR3 contains 13 residues. V was clipped by 4 bases and J by 6 bases, with 14 bases between them. The germline V gene has CDR1 SGHRS and CDR2 YFSETQ. The CDR3 region is CASSPREFPEQYV. The DNA for the CDR3 is TGCGCCAGCAGCCCCCGGGAGTTCCCCGAGCAGTACGTC.

V usage is TRBV14 and J usage is TRBJ1-1, with D maybe TRBD1 (5 bases). The CDR3 runs to 13 residues. V lost 1 base to trimming and J lost 7 bases, with 10 bases between them. The germline V gene has CDR1 SGHDN and CDR2 FVKESK. CDR3 amino acids: CASSQVATVEAFF. In DNA form, the CDR3 reads TGTGCCAGCAGCCAAGTTGCGACAGTTGAAGCTTTCTTT.

In this sample, this clone turned up a few times. The chain links TRBV18 to TRBJ2-2, with 8 nucleotides matching TRBD1. CDR3 length equals 16 residues. Trimming cost V 2 bases and J 4 bases; bases outside gene matches: 6. Germline CDR1 is KGHSH and CDR2 is LQKENI. CDR3 protein: CASSPNRQGATGELFF. The DNA of the CDR3 is TGTGCCAGCTCACCAAATCGGCAGGGGGCCACCGGGGAGCTGTTTTTT.

The genes are TRBV5-1 and TRBJ2-7, with 9 bases identical to TRBD1. This CDR3 has 15 residues. Trimming at V came to 4 bases and at J to 0 bases, leaving 5 bases not matched to a gene. Looked up from germline, CDR1 is SGHRS and CDR2 is YFSETQ. In nucleotides, the CDR3 is TGCGCCAGCAGCCGGGGACAGGGTCGCTCCTACGAGCAGTACTTC. Protein: CASSRGQGRSYEQYF.

This clone came up a few times. The chain is built from TRBV10-3 and TRBJ2-7; 8 nucleotides agree with TRBD1. With 2 bases clipped from V and 4 bases from J, the junction kept 7 bases outside the gene matches. The CDR3 has 15 residues. In germline, CDR1 is ENHRY, CDR2 SYGVKD. CDR3 amino acids: CAISERQGWAYEQYF. CDR3 DNA sequence: TGTGCCATCAGTGAGAGACAGGGGTGGGCTTACGAGCAGTACTTC.

This chain joins TRBV2 and TRBJ2-5; TRBD1 matches 9 bases. This CDR3 spans 16 amino acids. Per the germline V gene, CDR1 is SNHLY and CDR2 is FYNNEI. The V segment lost 3 bases and the J segment 5 bases; nucleotides outside the gene matches: 10. The CDR3 loop reads CASSDLVGTGSETQYF. CDR3 sequence (DNA): TGTGCCAGCAGTGATCTCGTTGGGACAGGGAGCGAGACCCAGTACTTC.

The gene calls are TRBV11-2 and TRBJ2-3, with D unclear. The CDR3 sequence is 12 residues long. The V gene's germline CDR1 is SGHAT and CDR2 FQNNGV. Deletions cut 5 bases from V and 2 bases from J, with 5 bases between. CDR3 bases: TGTGCCAGCAGCCCACACACAGATACGCAGTATTTT. Its translation is CASSPHTDTQYF.

CDR3 protein: CAISGTLTGNYGYTF. DNA for the CDR3: TGTGCCATCAGTGGAACCTTAACAGGGAACTATGGCTACACCTTC. The V and J genes are TRBV10-3 and TRBJ1-2, with D perhaps TRBD1 (6 bases). The germline V and J ends were trimmed by 4 bases and 2 bases, with 14 bases remaining between them. Germline V gene data show CDR1 as ENHRY and CDR2 as SYGVKD. This CDR3 contains 15 residues.